The TCR beta chain described here comes from a study of T cell responses to AZD1222 COVID-19 vaccine. Assay: immunoSEQ multiplex PCR; the TCRdb copy retains only in-frame clones and omits some. Counted here are approximately 80,000 clones, approximately 83% occurring once; the ten biggest clones make up roughly 3.1%. Trimming cost V 6 bases and J 4 bases; bases outside gene matches: 4. The germline V gene has CDR1 MNHEY and CDR2 SVGAGI. This CDR3 comprises 13 residues. The chain combines TRBV6-5 with TRBJ1-2, with 8 bases identical to TRBD1. This clonotype originated in an adult who received the AZD1222 COVID-19 vaccine. Source: peripheral blood, taken 28 days after the second AZD1222 dose. CDR3 nucleotide sequence: TGTGCCAGCAGCAAAGGGACAGGCTATGGCTACACCTTC. Translating gives CASSKGTGYGYTF.